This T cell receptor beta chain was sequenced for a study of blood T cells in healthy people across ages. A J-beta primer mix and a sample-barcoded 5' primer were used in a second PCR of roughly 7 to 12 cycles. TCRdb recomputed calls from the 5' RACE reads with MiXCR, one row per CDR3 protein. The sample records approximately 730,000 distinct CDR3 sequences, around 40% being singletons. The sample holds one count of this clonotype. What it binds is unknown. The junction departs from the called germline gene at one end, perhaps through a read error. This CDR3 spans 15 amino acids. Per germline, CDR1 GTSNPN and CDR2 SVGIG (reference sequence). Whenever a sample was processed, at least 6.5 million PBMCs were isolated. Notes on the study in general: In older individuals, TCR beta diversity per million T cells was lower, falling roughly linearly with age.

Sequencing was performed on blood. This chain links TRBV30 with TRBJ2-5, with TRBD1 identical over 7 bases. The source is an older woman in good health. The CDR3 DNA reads TGTGCCGGGAGCCCACTCCGGGACAGTCAAGAGACCCAGTACTTC. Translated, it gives CAGSPLRDSQETQYF.